The 25 T cell receptor beta chains listed next were all sequenced from one sample in a study of blood T cell repertoires in COVID-19. The assay was immunoSEQ multiplex PCR, and TCRdb's table has in-frame clones only and misses some. The table records about 190,000 clones, around 84% of them present only once. Sequencing was performed on peripheral blood. The receptor source for this set is a man between 40 and 49 years old with active or convalescent COVID-19.

The V gene is TRBV10-3, the J gene TRBJ1-1, with 10 bases lining up with TRBD1. This CDR3 spans 15 amino acids. Trimming took 11 bases from V and 4 from J; bases not matched to a gene: 13. Germline loops: CDR1 ENHRY, CDR2 SYGVKD. The CDR3 nucleotides are TGTGCCTCCAAAGACAGGGGGCTTGATGGCACTGAAGCTTTCTTT. This codes for CASKDRGLDGTEAFF.

The V and J genes are TRBV2 and TRBJ2-3; no clear D gene. From germline, CDR1 is SNHLY and CDR2 FYNNEI. CDR3 length: 14 residues. V was clipped by 4 bases and J by 6 bases, with 14 bases between them. The CDR3 loop reads CASSVLTPQDTQYF. DNA of the CDR3: TGTGCCAGCAGTGTGTTGACTCCCCAGGATACGCAGTATTTT.

V gene TRBV7-9 combines with J gene TRBJ2-1, with TRBD1 matching over 7 bases. From germline, CDR1 is SEHNR and CDR2 FQNEAQ (reference sequence). The CDR3 has 14 residues. Losses at the gene ends were 4 bases for V and 7 bases for J; bases not matched to a gene: 7. CDR3 DNA sequence: TGTGCCAGCAGCTCAGACAGGGTAAGGAATGAGCAGTTCTTC. This translates into CASSSDRVRNEQFF.

V and J are TRBV7-9 and TRBJ2-1; 8 nucleotides agree with TRBD2. V lost 4 bases, J lost 6 bases, and 5 bases stayed unmatched. This CDR3 is built from 14 residues. The V gene's germline CDR1 is SEHNR and CDR2 FQNEAQ (reference sequence). The DNA for the CDR3 is TGTGCCAGCAGCTCCGGGGGGGCCGTCAATGAGCAGTTCTTC. Translated, it gives CASSSGGAVNEQFF.

V gene TRBV7-8 combines with J gene TRBJ1-4; possibly TRBD1 for D (5 bases). The V end was cut by 5 bases, the J end by 5 bases, with 12 bases between. The CDR3 runs 14 residues. Germline loops: CDR1 SGHVS, CDR2 FQNEAQ. CDR3 loop: CASSRGRTNEKLFF. The DNA of the CDR3 is TGTGCCAGCAGCCGAGGACGGACAAATGAAAAACTGTTTTTT.

Note on this clone: This sample also contains other DNA sequences that code for the same CDR3. The V call is TRBV12-3 or TRBV12-4, the J call TRBJ2-3; D is perhaps TRBD2 (6 bases). The CDR3 runs to 13 residues. Trimming took off 5 bases at V and 0 bases at J, with 6 bases between the two ends. CDR3 sequence (DNA): TGTGCCAGCAGTGGGGGGAGCACAGATACGCAGTATTTT. Translating gives CASSGGSTDTQYF.

The chain has TRBV6-5 and TRBJ2-1; TRBD1 agrees at 9 bases. V shed 8 bases, J shed 15 bases, and the junction held 17 bases outside the gene matches. The CDR3 loop spans 14 amino acids. The germline gives CDR1 MNHEY, CDR2 SVGAGI. The CDR3 protein is CASEQGDRENLLFF. For the CDR3, the DNA is TGTGCCAGCGAACAGGGGGACAGGGAAAATTTACTGTTCTTC.

This clone has just a few counts. V and J are TRBV7-9 and TRBJ2-2, with 9 bases matching TRBD1. The CDR3 has 16 amino acids. The junction had 8 bases not matched to a gene; V was cut back by 3 bases and J by 6 bases. Germline CDR1 SEHNR, CDR2 FQNEAQ (reference sequence). The CDR3 sequence: CASSLAGTGMSGELFF. The CDR3 bases are TGTGCCAGCAGCTTGGCCGGGACAGGGATGTCCGGGGAGCTGTTTTTT. The variable domain in full, completed from reference TRBV7-9 and TRBJ2-2, reads DTGVSQNPRHKITKRGQNVTFRCDPISEHNRLYWYRQTLGQGPEFLTYFQNEAQLEKSRLLSDRFSAERPKGSFSTLEIQRTEQGDSAMYLCASSLAGTGMSGELFFGEGSRLTVL.

V is TRBV18 and J is TRBJ2-7; perhaps TRBD2 as D (6 bases). V lost 4 bases to trimming and J lost 5 bases, with 12 bases between them. The CDR3 sequence is 13 residues long. Germline V gives CDR1 KGHSH, CDR2 LQKENI. For the CDR3, the DNA is TGTGCCAGCTCACTCGGAGGGTCGGACGAGCAGTACTTC. It specifies CASSLGGSDEQYF.

The sample holds one count of this clone. The genes are TRBV7-3 and TRBJ2-1, with D perhaps matching TRBD2 (6 bases). The CDR3 extends over 14 amino acids. Germline CDR1 SGHTA, CDR2 FQGTGA. The V end was cut by 7 bases, the J end by 6 bases, with 16 bases between. Written as DNA, the CDR3 is TGTGCCAGCACCCTGGGACTCGGCTCCAATGAGCAGTTCTTC. It is translated as CASTLGLGSNEQFF.

The rearrangement uses TRBV19 and TRBJ1-2, with D unresolved. The CDR3 runs to 12 residues. Trimming shortened V by 3 bases and J by 6 bases, and 8 bases separated the two germline ends. Germline V gene data show CDR1 as LNHDA and CDR2 as SQIVND (reference sequence). The CDR3 spells CASSIGPDGYTF. CDR3 coding DNA: TGTGCCAGTAGTATTGGGCCGGATGGCTACACCTTC. Supplemented by reference TRBV19 and TRBJ1-2, the full variable domain reads DGGITQSPKYLFRKEGQNVTLSCEQNLNHDAMYWYRQDPGQGLRLIYYSQIVNDFQKGDIAEGYSVSREKKESFPLTVTSAQKNPTAFYLCASSIGPDGYTFGSGTRLTVV.

The rearrangement uses TRBV5-1 and TRBJ1-1; possibly TRBD1 for D (5 bases). V lost 1 base, J lost 1 base, and 11 bases lay in between. This CDR3 has 15 amino acids. Germline CDR1 is SGHRS and CDR2 is YFSETQ. CDR3 nucleotides: TGCGCCAGCAGCTTGCTTCAGGGTTCGAACACTGAAGCTTTCTTT. This codes for CASSLLQGSNTEAFF.

This chain links TRBV5-1 with TRBJ1-1, with D tentatively TRBD1 (6 bases). V shed 4 bases and J shed 3 bases, with 13 bases lying between them. The CDR3 has 14 amino acids. Germline V gene lookup returns CDR1 SGHRS and CDR2 YFSETQ. CDR3 nucleotides: TGCGCCAGCAGCCCACAGGGTACCGACACTGAAGCTTTCTTT. As protein: CASSPQGTDTEAFF.

This clone has a single count. This chain connects TRBV10-3 to TRBJ2-7; TRBD2 matches 7 bases. V was clipped by 0 bases and J by 2 bases; unmatched bases: 1. This CDR3 contains 14 residues. The germline V gene has CDR1 ENHRY and CDR2 SYGVKD. This chain's CDR3 is CAISESGTTYEQYF. CDR3 sequence (DNA): TGTGCCATCAGTGAGTCGGGGACTACCTACGAGCAGTACTTC.

This chain links TRBV2 with TRBJ1-2; TRBD1 agrees at 7 bases. Looked up from germline, CDR1 is SNHLY and CDR2 is FYNNEI. CDR3 size: 14 residues. Trimming at V came to 5 bases and at J to 5 bases, leaving 8 bases not matched to a gene. As DNA, the CDR3 is TGTGCCAGCAGTAAACAGGGGCCCCTATATGGCTACACCTTC. Amino acid sequence: CASSKQGPLYGYTF.

A single count supports this clone. J is TRBJ1-5 and V is TRBV7-3; TRBD1 might be the D (6 bases). The CDR3 consists of 17 residues. V was cut by 5 bases and J by 6 bases, with 23 bases left in between. Germline assignment: CDR1 SGHTA and CDR2 FQGTGA. CDR3 residues: CASSVKGEQGTGQPQHF. DNA for the CDR3: TGTGCCAGCAGCGTAAAGGGGGAACAGGGAACGGGTCAGCCCCAGCATTTT.

Of note for this clone: Other DNA sequences in the same sample also yield this CDR3. This chain uses TRBV12-5 with TRBJ1-6; possibly TRBD1 for D (5 bases). Germline V CDR1 and CDR2: LGHNT, FRNRAP. V lost 2 bases and J lost 10, with 15 bases in between. The CDR3 spans 15 residues. The CDR3 here is CASGLSGQGRSPLHF. The CDR3 DNA sequence: TGTGCTAGTGGTTTGAGCGGGCAGGGCAGGTCACCCCTCCACTTT.

The chain recombines TRBV4-3 with TRBJ1-1, with D possibly TRBD1 on 6 matching bases. V shed 0 bases and J shed 2 bases, with 19 bases lying between them. CDR1 is LGHNA, CDR2 YSLEER, per germline. There are 18 residues in the CDR3. In DNA form, the CDR3 reads TGCGCCAGCAGCCAAGAGGGTAGGGCAGGGGTTGGAAACACTGAAGCTTTCTTT. As protein: CASSQEGRAGVGNTEAFF.

The rearrangement joins TRBV5-1 to TRBJ1-1; D ambiguous. The germline V gene encodes CDR1 SGHRS and CDR2 YFSETQ. Trimming left V 6 bases short and J 1 base short, with 16 bases between. The CDR3 has 15 residues. As DNA, the CDR3 is TGCGCCAGCATGGCGGAACTAACAAGGAACACTGAAGCTTTCTTT. Translation: CASMAELTRNTEAFF.

This chain joins TRBV9 and TRBJ1-1; no clear D gene. V shed 3 bases and J shed 0 bases, with 6 bases lying between them. The CDR3 runs to 13 residues. The V gene's germline CDR1 is SGDLS and CDR2 YYNGEE. CDR3: CASSGWLNTEAFF. CDR3 nucleotides: TGTGCCAGCAGCGGCTGGCTGAACACTGAAGCTTTCTTT.

The rearrangement joins TRBV28 to TRBJ1-2; possibly TRBD1 for D (5 bases). Trimming removed 6 bases at V and 7 bases at J, with 21 bases between. This CDR3 has 15 residues. The germline V gene has CDR1 MDHEN and CDR2 SYDVKM. The CDR3 sequence: CASSPAPNRLGGYTF. The CDR3 nucleotides are TGTGCCAGCAGCCCCGCCCCCAACAGGCTAGGTGGCTACACCTTC.

The chain employs TRBV4-3 and TRBJ2-5, with 10 bases aligning to TRBD2. CDR1 is LGHNA and CDR2 is YSLEER in the germline V gene. With 0 bases clipped from V and 3 bases from J, the junction kept 10 bases outside the gene matches. The CDR3 runs to 18 residues. The CDR3: CASSQELAGGGEKETQYF. The CDR3 DNA is TGCGCCAGCAGCCAAGAATTAGCGGGGGGCGGGGAAAAAGAGACCCAGTACTTC.

This chain joins TRBV29-1 and TRBJ2-7; a possible D gene is TRBD2 (5 bases). This CDR3 region has 11 residues. Germline CDR1 reads SQVTM; CDR2 reads ANQGSEA. The V end lost 4 bases, the J end lost 7 bases, and 11 bases lay between the germline ends. The CDR3 DNA sequence: TGCAGCGTTGGAGGGTCGGGAGAGCAGTACTTC. Its protein product is CSVGGSGEQYF.

This clone was seen once. The chain carries TRBV6-4 and TRBJ1-1, with D possibly being TRBD1 (5 bases). Trimming stripped 4 bases from V and 1 base from J, with 7 bases between. The CDR3 totals 13 residues. Germline-derived CDR1 and CDR2 are MRHNA and SNTAGT. This CDR3 reads CASSGQPNTEAFF. Written as DNA, the CDR3 is TGTGCCAGCAGTGGACAGCCGAACACTGAAGCTTTCTTT.

The chain combines TRBV7-2 with TRBJ1-1; no clear D. Trimming took 5 bases from V and 6 from J, leaving 13 bases between them. The CDR3 is made up of 13 amino acids. Looked up from germline, CDR1 is SGHTA and CDR2 is FQGNSA. The CDR3 spells CASSPFTGSEAFF. DNA of the CDR3: TGTGCCAGCAGCCCCTTCACGGGGTCTGAAGCTTTCTTT.